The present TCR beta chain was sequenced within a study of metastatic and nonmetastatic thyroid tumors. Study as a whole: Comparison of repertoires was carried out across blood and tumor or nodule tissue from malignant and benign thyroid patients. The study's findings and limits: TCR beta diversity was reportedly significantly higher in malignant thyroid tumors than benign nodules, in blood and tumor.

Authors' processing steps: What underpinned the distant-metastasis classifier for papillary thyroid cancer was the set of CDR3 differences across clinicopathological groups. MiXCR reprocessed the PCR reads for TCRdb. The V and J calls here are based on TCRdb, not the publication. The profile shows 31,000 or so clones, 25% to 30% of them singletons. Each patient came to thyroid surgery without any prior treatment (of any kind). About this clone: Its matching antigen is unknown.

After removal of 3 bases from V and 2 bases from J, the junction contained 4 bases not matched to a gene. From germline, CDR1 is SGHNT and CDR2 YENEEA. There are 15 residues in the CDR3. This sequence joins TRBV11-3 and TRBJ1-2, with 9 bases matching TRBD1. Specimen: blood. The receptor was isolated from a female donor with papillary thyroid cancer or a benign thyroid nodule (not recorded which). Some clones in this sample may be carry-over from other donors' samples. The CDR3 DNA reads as TGTGCCAGCAGCTTCCCGGGACAGGGAAACTATGGCTACACCTTC. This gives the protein CASSFPGQGNYGYTF.